These 10 T cell receptor beta chains were sequenced from one sample in a study of shared clonotypes between healthy human individuals. Clones were sequenced by immunoSEQ multiplex PCR, and TCRdb holds only the in-frame ones, with some missing. The sample gives about 500,000 clones, 60% to 80% of which show up once; approximately 12% is in the top ten. The sample comprised PBMCs. These receptors were taken from a woman aged 40 to 50 in good health. Some clones in this sample may be carry-over from other donors' samples.

Concerning this clone itself: A far larger clone lies a single base away; this is likely a read error. The genes are TRBV28 and TRBJ2-7, with a weak D call TRBD2 (6 bases). The germline CDR1 and CDR2 sequences are MDHEN and SYDVKM. CDR3 size: 14 residues. The V end lost 5 bases, the J end lost 3 bases, and 14 bases lay between the germline ends. CDR3 sequence reads: CASSGLTGIYEQYF. In DNA form, the CDR3 reads TGTGCCAGCAGTGGACTAACGGGGATCTACGAGCAGTACTTC.

Concerning this clone: A far larger clone is off by one base, so a read error is likely. V and J are TRBV4-1 and TRBJ2-7; 10 positions match TRBD2. V lost 8 bases, J lost 7 bases, and 11 bases stayed unmatched. The germline CDR1 and CDR2 sequences are MGHRA and YSYEKL. The CDR3 length is 14 residues. Here the CDR3 reads CASGPRVAGGEQYF. CDR3 in DNA: TGCGCCAGCGGCCCCCGGGTAGCGGGAGGTGAGCAGTACTTC.

The CDR3 sequence is CASSRGGGMDDEQFF. The CDR3, as DNA: TGTGCCAGCAGCCGGGGGGGAGGGATGGACGATGAGCAGTTCTTC. The chain joins TRBV4-2 to TRBJ2-1; 7 bases match TRBD2. The CDR3 totals 15 residues. V gave up 4 bases and J gave up 8 bases; unmatched junction bases: 11. CDR1 and CDR2 (germline): LGHNA, YNFKEQ.

This clone was seen repeatedly, ten times or more. CDR3 protein: CATSSPLGGQKAFF. CDR3 coding DNA: TGTGCCACCAGCAGCCCCTTAGGAGGGCAGAAAGCTTTCTTT. The chain uses TRBV15 and TRBJ1-1; no clear D. The CDR3 is made up of 14 amino acids. CDR1 and CDR2 (germline): LNHNV, YYDKDF (reference sequence). V shed 3 bases and J shed 9 bases, with 17 bases lying between them.

This clone was seen a single time. The same CDR3 is also encoded by other DNA sequences in this sample. The rearrangement joins TRBV11-2 to TRBJ1-2; no reliable D call. CDR1 is SGHAT, CDR2 FQNNGV, per germline. The CDR3 covers 12 residues. Trimming removed 0 bases at V and 4 bases at J, with 3 bases between. CDR3 bases: TGTGCCAGCAGCTTAGACCGCTATGGCTACACCTTC. Translating it yields CASSLDRYGYTF.

The chain recombines TRBV27 with TRBJ2-2; D is uncertain. V lost 3 bases to trimming and J lost 6 bases, with 17 bases between them. The germline V gene encodes CDR1 MNHEY and CDR2 SMNVEV (reference sequence). The CDR3 totals 16 residues. In nucleotides, the CDR3 is TGTGCCAGCAGTTTGATGGGCCGGTCTCGGGCCGGGGAGCTGTTTTTT. Residues: CASSLMGRSRAGELFF.

The CDR3 region is CATRGEQTYEQYF. The CDR3 bases are TGTGCCACCCGGGGGGAACAGACCTACGAGCAGTACTTC. The chain recombines TRBV6-1 with TRBJ2-7, with 7 nucleotides matching TRBD2. The CDR3 covers 13 residues. V shed 10 bases and J 2 bases; nucleotides not matched to a gene: 8. Per the germline V gene, CDR1 is MNHNS and CDR2 is SASEGT.

On this clone: This may arise from a read error, as a much more abundant clone is one base away. The J gene is TRBJ2-7, the V gene TRBV5-1; TRBD1 aligns across 8 bases. CDR1 is SGHRS and CDR2 is YFSETQ in the germline V gene. The V gene end was trimmed by 0 bases and the J gene end by 0 bases; junction bases not matched to a gene: 2. The CDR3 extends over 15 amino acids. CDR3 amino acids: CASSLDRGSSYEQYF. Here the CDR3 DNA reads TGCGCCAGCAGCTTGGACAGGGGGAGCTCCTACGAGCAGTACTTC.

The rearrangement uses TRBV4-2 and TRBJ1-2, with TRBD1 identical over 9 bases. CDR3 length: 15 amino acids. Germline V gene lookup returns CDR1 LGHNA and CDR2 YNFKEQ. After removal of 2 bases from V and 7 bases from J, the junction contained 8 bases not matched to a gene. CDR3 region: CASSQPGQGRGGYTF. CDR3 DNA sequence: TGTGCCAGCAGCCAACCGGGACAGGGTCGTGGTGGCTACACCTTC.

This clone was recorded a few times. This specimen includes other DNA sequences encoding the same CDR3. The V gene is TRBV7-2, the J gene TRBJ2-1; D is perhaps TRBD1 or TRBD2 (5 bases each). V shed 3 bases and J shed 0 bases, with 9 bases lying between them. Per germline, CDR1 SGHTA and CDR2 FQGNSA. CDR3 length equals 15 residues. In nucleotides, the CDR3 is TGTGCCAGCAGCTTGGCAGGGAGCTCCTACAATGAGCAGTTCTTC. It specifies CASSLAGSSYNEQFF.